The rows below give T cell receptor beta chains drawn from one sample of a study of cytomegalovirus exposure and HLA in healthy donors. Assay: immunoSEQ multiplex PCR; the TCRdb copy retains only in-frame clones and omits some. The record lists around 140,000 clones, of which the ten most abundant hold around 1.7%. Material for sequencing was PBMCs. The receptor source for this set is a woman aged 45-65 years in good health and CMV-seronegative. Both conserved end residues are part of each CDR3.

J gene: TRBJ1-1; V gene: TRBV19; CDR3 protein: CASTPRANTEAFF
J gene: TRBJ2-7; V gene: TRBV27; CDR3 protein: CASSRTVLGYEQYF
J gene: TRBJ2-6; V gene: TRBV19; CDR3 protein: CASSMGDSSGANVLTF
J gene: TRBJ1-1; V gene: TRBV6-1; CDR3 protein: CASSGTGSEAFF
J gene: TRBJ2-7; V gene: TRBV2; CDR3 protein: CAGGEGLGEQYF
J gene: TRBJ2-5; V gene: TRBV29-1; CDR3 protein: CSVLRGGETQYF
J gene: TRBJ1-5; V gene: TRBV6-1; CDR3 protein: CASRETASGQPQHF
J gene: TRBJ1-2; V gene: TRBV5-6; CDR3 protein: CASSLEQGHYGYTF
J gene: TRBJ2-2; V gene: TRBV2; CDR3 protein: CASSDSRTGGSTGELFF
J gene: TRBJ1-1; V gene: TRBV6-5; CDR3 protein: CASEQGMNTEAFF
J gene: TRBJ2-7; V gene: TRBV6-5; CDR3 protein: CASSFRQGAYEQYF
J gene: TRBJ2-1; V gene: TRBV4-1; CDR3 protein: CASSQVGGSSSYNEQFF
J gene: TRBJ2-3; V gene: TRBV5-1; CDR3 protein: CASSLRLAGADTQYF
J gene: TRBJ2-2; V gene: TRBV29-1; CDR3 protein: CSVAINTGELFF
J gene: TRBJ2-1; V gene: TRBV6-5; CDR3 protein: CASSTGTSNEQFF
J gene: TRBJ1-2; V gene: TRBV30; CDR3 protein: CAWSSGSNYGYTF
J gene: TRBJ2-5; V gene: TRBV6-1; CDR3 protein: CASSENYEETQYF
J gene: TRBJ1-3; V gene: TRBV19; CDR3 protein: CASSIGGPPGNTIYF
J gene: TRBJ2-4; V gene: TRBV30; CDR3 protein: CAWTPRQVTTPIAKNIQYF
J gene: TRBJ1-2; V gene: TRBV19; CDR3 protein: CASSMREDYGYTF
J gene: TRBJ1-2; V gene: TRBV10-3; CDR3 protein: CAIRGILGSGYTF
J gene: TRBJ2-5; V gene: TRBV27; CDR3 protein: CASSLGVGGGQETQYF
J gene: TRBJ2-5; V gene: TRBV2; CDR3 protein: CASTRSGQETQYF
J gene: TRBJ1-5; V gene: TRBV14; CDR3 protein: CASSQSGQGARNQPQHF
J gene: TRBJ2-7; V gene: TRBV14; CDR3 protein: CASRGDRLSEQYF